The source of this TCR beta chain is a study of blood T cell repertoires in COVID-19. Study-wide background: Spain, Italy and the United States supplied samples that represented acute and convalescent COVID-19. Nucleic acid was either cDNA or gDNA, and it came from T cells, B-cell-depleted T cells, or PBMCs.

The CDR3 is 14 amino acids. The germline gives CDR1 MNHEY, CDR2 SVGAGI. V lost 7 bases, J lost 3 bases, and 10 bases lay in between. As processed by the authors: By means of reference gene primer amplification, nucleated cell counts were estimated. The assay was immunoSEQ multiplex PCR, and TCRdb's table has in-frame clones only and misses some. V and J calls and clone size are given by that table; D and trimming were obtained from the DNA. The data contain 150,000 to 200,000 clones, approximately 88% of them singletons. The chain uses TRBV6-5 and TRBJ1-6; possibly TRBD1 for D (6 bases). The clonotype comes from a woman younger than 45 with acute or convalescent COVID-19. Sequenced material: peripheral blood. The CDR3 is CASKAGDYNSPLHF. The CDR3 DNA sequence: TGTGCCAGCAAAGCAGGGGACTATAATTCACCCCTCCACTTT.